The source of this TCR beta chain is a study of control samples from healthy donors and cancer patients (dated by TCRdb to the early 2020s). The library came from the immunoSEQ multiplex PCR assay. The immuneACCESS repertoire file appears here via TCRdb, limited to in-frame rearrangements. These files lack a portion of the clones; in checked studies, under half of the deficit traces to unresolved V genes, and the cause of the others is not known. The sample yields 120,000 to 150,000 clones; 93% were counted once. The ten largest clones represent 4.5% to 6% of the sample. The CDR3, from cysteine to phenylalanine, totals 15 residues. Just the 45-base CDR3 DNA is kept, in frame starting at base 1. The trim is 3 bases for V and 2 bases for J, with a gap of 13 bases between the germline ends. CDR1 is given as LNHDA and CDR2 as SQIVND, both from the germline V gene (reference sequence). This clone was detected once. Its specific antigen is unknown. There are no base qualities to consult, and no much larger clone falls within one base.

Recombination linked TRBV19 to TRBJ1-2; no D gene is confidently identified. The source material was blood. The clonotype was recovered from a man aged 18 to 30 in good health. The nucleotides read TGTGCCAGTAGTATTCGGGCGGACCCGAACTATGGCTACACCTTC. Its translation is CASSIRADPNYGYTF.